The T cell receptor beta chain described here comes from a study of T cells in Graves' hyperthyroidism and ophthalmopathy. Researchers amplified the TCR beta CDR3 regions from RNA transcripts. Carried out on the TCR CDR3, a first-round RT-PCR used the HTBI primer set. TCRdb recomputed calls from the multiplex PCR reads with MiXCR, one row per CDR3 protein. This sample carries 600,000 to 900,000 distinct CDR3 sequences, roughly 15% of them seen once, and the ten largest clones take approximately 8.4%. This clonotype was observed many times. Its target is not known. CDR3 length equals 15 residues. Germline V gene data show CDR1 as MDHEN and CDR2 as SYDVKM. V was clipped by 4 bases and J by 1 base, with 14 bases between them. Findings and limits, study-wide: Blood also held most thyroid clonotypes expanded beyond 0.001.

Graves' hyperthyroidism was deemed stable absent ophthalmopathy progression within 18 months. Among the patients, aged 18 to 65, hyperthyroidism was newly diagnosed and had lasted under 2 months. This sequence originates from a young man with Graves' hyperthyroidism. The sample was blood. The V call is TRBV28, the J call TRBJ2-7; D is possibly TRBD1 (5 bases). The CDR3 coding sequence is TGTGCCAGCAGTTCCCCATCCAGGGTGTCCTACGAGCAGTACTTC. Its protein product is CASSSPSRVSYEQYF.